A single sample gave rise to the 25 T cell receptor beta chains below, sequenced in a study of identical twins. TCRdb reanalysed the 5' RACE reads using MiXCR and keeps one entry per CDR3 protein. The sample carries about 390,000 distinct CDR3 sequences, around 9.7% recorded once. Sequencing was done on a sample of naive T cells sorted from blood. These receptors were collected from a woman in her 50s in good health.

This rearrangement joins TRBV4-1 to TRBJ1-5, with 7 bases fitting TRBD1. This CDR3 region has 15 residues. CDR1 MGHRA and CDR2 YSYEKL come from the germline V gene. After removal of 2 bases from V and 7 bases from J, the junction contained 8 bases not matched to a gene. CDR3 sequence: CASSQFERGRQPQHF. CDR3 bases: TGCGCCAGCAGCCAATTTGAGAGGGGGCGACAGCCCCAGCATTTT.

The chain carries TRBV11-3 and TRBJ2-3; D is unresolved. Germline loops: CDR1 SGHNT, CDR2 YENEEA. Trimming took off 3 bases at V and 0 bases at J, with 10 bases between the two ends. The CDR3 loop spans 15 amino acids. The CDR3 reads CASSFEQTSTDTQYF. In DNA, the CDR3 is TGTGCCAGCAGCTTTGAGCAAACTAGCACAGATACGCAGTATTTT.

V is TRBV5-1 and J is TRBJ1-3, with 8 bases lining up with TRBD1. V lost 4 bases to trimming and J lost 1 base; unmatched junction nucleotides: 4. The CDR3 has 15 amino acids. The germline CDR1 and CDR2 sequences are SGHRS and YFSETQ. CDR3 sequence reads: CASSPGGTSGNTIYF. CDR3 nucleotides: TGCGCCAGCAGCCCAGGGGGCACTTCTGGAAACACCATATATTTT.

The chain couples TRBV6-5 to TRBJ2-3; 12 bases line up with TRBD1. J lost 8 bases, V lost 7 bases, and 10 bases had no gene match. Germline V CDR1 and CDR2: MNHEY, SVGAGI. This CDR3 region has 15 residues. CDR3 in DNA: TGTGCCAGCAACCGGGACAGGGGGCCCGCAGGTACGCAGTATTTT. It yields the protein CASNRDRGPAGTQYF.

This clonotype was found many times. This rearrangement joins TRBV10-3 to TRBJ1-2, with TRBD1 as a possible D gene (6 bases). This CDR3 contains 15 residues. Per the germline V gene, CDR1 is ENHRY and CDR2 is SYGVKD. Deletions cut 4 bases from V and 7 bases from J, with 19 bases between. The CDR3 DNA sequence: TGTGCCATCAGTGCCCAGTCCAGGGGCGCAACTGGCTACACCTTC. Its translation is CAISAQSRGATGYTF.

Ten or more counts support this clonotype. The CDR3 is CASSLQGTETQYF. Here the CDR3 DNA reads TGTGCCAGCAGTTTACAGGGTACAGAGACCCAGTACTTC. The rearrangement joins TRBV12-3 or TRBV12-4 to TRBJ2-5, with D tentatively TRBD1 (5 bases). CDR3 length equals 13 residues. V shed 2 bases and J shed 4 bases, with 8 bases lying between them.

This clonotype was seen ten or more times. V gene TRBV5-1 combines with J gene TRBJ1-1; 9 bases match TRBD1. This CDR3 comprises 16 residues. V gave up 4 bases and J gave up 1 base; unmatched junction bases: 8. CDR1 is SGHRS, CDR2 YFSETQ, per germline. The CDR3 loop reads CASSPRTGEANTEAFF. The DNA of the CDR3 is TGCGCCAGCAGCCCCCGGACAGGGGAGGCGAACACTGAAGCTTTCTTT.

This clonotype was detected only a few times. The chain has TRBV7-8 and TRBJ2-1; TRBD2 matches at 8 bases. This CDR3 contains 15 residues. V lost 0 bases, J lost 5 bases, and 3 bases stayed unmatched. The germline V gene has CDR1 SGHVS and CDR2 FQNEAQ. The CDR3 nucleotides read TGTGCCAGCAGCTTAGCTAGCGGGGAGGACAATGAGCAGTTCTTC. It codes for CASSLASGEDNEQFF.

Points on this clonotype: The conserved phenylalanine or tryptophan normally closing the CDR3 is absent here, so this likely arose from a read error. The chain is built from TRBV10-2 and TRBJ1-1; D is uncertain. Germline values: CDR1 WSHSY, CDR2 SAAADI. V was shortened by 7 bases and J by 1 base, with 4 bases between the two germline ends. There are 11 residues in the CDR3. The CDR3 protein is CASTENTEAFC. The CDR3 nucleotides are TGCGCCAGCACGGAGAACACTGAAGCTTTCTGT.

This clonotype has more than one count but fewer than ten. This chain connects TRBV5-1 to TRBJ2-1; D is unresolved. The V and J ends lost 3 bases and 5 bases respectively, with 6 bases between them. The germline V gene has CDR1 SGHRS and CDR2 YFSETQ. CDR3 length: 12 amino acids. CDR3 residues: CASSSFDNEQFF. CDR3 bases: TGCGCCAGCAGCTCCTTCGACAATGAGCAGTTCTTC.

This clonotype was counted ten times or more. The rearrangement uses TRBV11-2 and TRBJ2-3, with D possibly being TRBD1 or TRBD2 (6 bases each). The CDR3 is 12 residues long. Deletions cut 4 bases from V and 8 bases from J, with 10 bases between. Germline CDR1 and CDR2: SGHAT and FQNNGV. The CDR3 nucleotides read TGTGCCAGCAGCTCGGGGGACACTACGCAGTATTTT. Amino acids: CASSSGDTTQYF.

There are many counts of this clonotype. The CDR3 protein is CSVGTDTGELFF. The DNA of the CDR3 is TGCAGCGTCGGGACAGATACCGGGGAGCTGTTTTTT. The rearrangement uses TRBV29-1 and TRBJ2-2; 7 bases fit TRBD1. Per the germline V gene, CDR1 is SQVTM and CDR2 is ANQGSEA. After removal of 6 bases from V and 5 bases from J, the junction contained 3 bases not matched to a gene. The CDR3 runs 12 residues.

This clonotype was detected a few times. V is TRBV3-1 and J is TRBJ2-1; D remains unclear. Per germline, CDR1 LGHDT and CDR2 YNNKEL (reference sequence). The CDR3 extends over 14 amino acids. The V and J ends lost 2 bases and 3 bases respectively, with 8 bases between them. The CDR3 is CASSQYGIYNEQFF. CDR3 sequence (DNA): TGTGCCAGCAGCCAATATGGGATCTACAATGAGCAGTTCTTC.

This clonotype came up many times. The rearrangement links TRBV6-5 to TRBJ2-7; D unclear. Germline assignment: CDR1 MNHEY and CDR2 SVGAGI. CDR3 length equals 11 residues. The V end lost 7 bases, the J end lost 4 bases, and 8 bases lay between the germline ends. CDR3 bases: TGTGCCAGCAAAACCCCGTACGAGCAGTACTTC. Translating it yields CASKTPYEQYF.

A single count supports this clonotype. This may come from a read error, since a much larger clone is one base off. This sequence joins TRBV11-2 and TRBJ2-1, with D possibly matching TRBD1 (5 bases). Germline V gene sequence: CDR1 SGHAT, CDR2 FQNNGV. This CDR3 is built from 15 residues. The CDR3 nucleotides read TGTGCCAGCAGCTTGGGGCGCCCCTCCTACAATAAGCAGTTCTTC. Its translation: CASSLGRPSYNKQFF.

This clonotype showed up just a few times. The CDR3 protein is CASSLVGSGSYNEQFF. CDR3 bases: TGCGCCAGCAGCTTGGTGGGTAGCGGCTCCTACAATGAGCAGTTCTTC. J is TRBJ2-1 and V is TRBV5-1; TRBD2 might be the D (6 bases). The germline V gene encodes CDR1 SGHRS and CDR2 YFSETQ. V lost 0 bases to trimming and J lost 0 bases, with 10 bases between them. The CDR3 is 16 amino acids.

V is TRBV20-1 and J is TRBJ1-6; D might be TRBD1 (5 bases). This CDR3 has 15 residues. Deletions cut 6 bases from V and 3 bases from J, with 15 bases between. Germline lookup yields CDR1 DFQATT and CDR2 SNEGSKA (reference sequence). CDR3: CSAWGRAVYNSPLHF. In nucleotides, the CDR3 is TGCAGTGCCTGGGGCAGGGCTGTCTATAATTCACCCCTCCACTTT.

This CDR3 is CASSIRLASPYEQYV. The CDR3 bases are TGTGCCAGCAGTATCAGACTAGCGAGTCCCTACGAGCAGTACGTC. The chain links TRBV11-2 to TRBJ2-7, with 8 bases identical to TRBD2. The CDR3 runs to 15 residues. V dropped 6 bases and J dropped 2; count of bases not matched to a gene: 9. CDR1 SGHAT and CDR2 FQNNGV come from the germline V gene.

This clonotype occurred a few times. The rearrangement joins TRBV5-1 to TRBJ2-1; 9 bases fit TRBD2. The germline CDR1 and CDR2 sequences are SGHRS and YFSETQ. CDR3 length: 16 amino acids. J was trimmed by 6 bases and V by 0 bases; bases with no gene match: 7. This chain's CDR3 is CASSLDLLAGPNEQFF. The CDR3 coding sequence is TGCGCCAGCAGCTTGGACCTACTAGCGGGCCCCAATGAGCAGTTCTTC.

This clonotype was observed a few times. This chain links TRBV5-5 with TRBJ2-7; D remains ambiguous. Germline CDR1 and CDR2: SGHKS and YYEKEE (reference sequence). The CDR3 is 12 amino acids. With 2 bases removed from V and 3 bases from J, the gap between germline ends came to 6 bases. The CDR3 protein is CASSLSHYEQYF. The CDR3 DNA reads as TGTGCCAGCAGCTTAAGTCACTACGAGCAGTACTTC.

This clonotype turned up a few times. V is TRBV5-1 and J is TRBJ2-7; the match to TRBD2 covers 12 bases. This CDR3 has 16 residues. Germline V gives CDR1 SGHRS, CDR2 YFSETQ. J lost 3 bases, V lost 4 bases, and 8 bases had no gene match. The CDR3, as DNA: TGCGCCAGCAGCATATCCGGGACTAGCGGGTACTACGAGCAGTACTTC. Translation gives CASSISGTSGYYEQYF.

This clonotype has more than one count but fewer than ten. The chain recombines TRBV7-9 with TRBJ1-1, with 7 bases identical to TRBD1. With 3 bases clipped from V and 0 bases from J, the junction kept 7 bases outside the gene matches. The CDR3 totals 16 residues. In germline, CDR1 is SEHNR, CDR2 FQNEAQ (reference sequence). The CDR3 sequence is CASSFWGQRMNTEAFF. The CDR3 nucleotides are TGTGCCAGCAGCTTTTGGGGACAGCGAATGAACACTGAAGCTTTCTTT.

This clonotype was counted ten times or more. The chain couples TRBV12-3 or TRBV12-4 to TRBJ1-3; 8 positions agree with TRBD1. With V trimmed by 5 bases and J by 4 bases, 4 bases remained unmatched. The CDR3 runs 14 residues. The CDR3 loop is CASSPGGRGNTIYF. CDR3 nucleotide sequence: TGTGCCAGCAGTCCAGGGGGCCGAGGAAACACCATATATTTT.

This clonotype was recorded many times. This chain connects TRBV12-3 or TRBV12-4 to TRBJ2-1; D is unclear. CDR3 length: 12 residues. Between the trimmed V and J ends, which lost 7 bases and 5 bases, there was a span of 9 bases. The CDR3 is CASKGRNNEQFF. CDR3 DNA: TGTGCCAGCAAGGGTCGGAACAATGAGCAGTTCTTC.

The chain recombines TRBV5-6 with TRBJ2-2, with 8 positions matching TRBD1. CDR1 and CDR2 (germline): SGHDT, YYEEEE. This CDR3 comprises 14 residues. The J segment lost 5 bases and the V segment lost 2 bases, leaving 2 bases of the junction unmatched. DNA of the CDR3: TGTGCCAGCAGCTTTGGACAGGGAACCGGGGAGCTGTTTTTT. This translates into CASSFGQGTGELFF.